A selection of T cell receptor beta chains follows, all from one sample in a study of blood T cell repertoires in COVID-19. Sequencing was performed with immunoSEQ multiplex PCR; in TCRdb, only in-frame clones are kept and a portion is missing. The table shows 250,000 to 300,000 clones, with 86% occurring only once. Sequenced material: PBMCs or T cells enriched from blood (not recorded which). Every receptor here comes from a man aged 18 to 35 who had recovered from COVID-19. The CDR3 runs from the conserved cysteine through the conserved F or W. A D gene is named only where the DNA matches it firmly. Expanded clones get a size class; other rows say once, few or many, or leave the size out.

V gene,D gene,J gene,clone size,CDR3 DNA,CDR3 protein
TRBV7-9,.,TRBJ1-4,.,TGTGCCAGCAGCTTAGCCGCAGGTGAAAAACTGTTTTTT,CASSLAAGEKLFF
TRBV7-2,TRBD1,TRBJ2-1,few,TGTGCCAGCAGCCAGCCGGGACAGGCGAGCTCCTACAATGAGCAGTTCTTC,CASSQPGQASSYNEQFF
TRBV5-1,.,TRBJ2-5,.,TGCGCCAGCAGCTTGGTTCTCGAGACCCAGTACTTC,CASSLVLETQYF
TRBV5-6,.,TRBJ1-2,.,TGTGCCAGCAGCTTTGGCCCCTCCAGCACCTTC,CASSFGPSSTF
TRBV6-5,.,TRBJ1-5,.,TGTGCCAGCAGTTCTGATAGGTACAGTCAGCCCCAGCATTTT,CASSSDRYSQPQHF
TRBV30,TRBD2,TRBJ2-3,.,TGTGCCTGGAGTGTATGGCTAGCGGGGGTGGATACGCAGTATTTT,CAWSVWLAGVDTQYF
TRBV5-4,.,TRBJ1-6,.,TGTGCCAGCAGCAAAGGGACACCCAGCTCCTATAATTCACCCCTCCACTTT,CASSKGTPSSYNSPLHF
TRBV4-2,.,TRBJ2-3,.,TGTGCCAGCAGCCAAGATCGCGGGACAGATACGCAGTATTTT,CASSQDRGTDTQYF
TRBV2,TRBD2,TRBJ2-2,.,TGTGCCAGCGAGGCTAGCGGGGGAGCCACCGGGGAGCTGTTTTTT,CASEASGGATGELFF
TRBV7-9,TRBD2,TRBJ2-1,.,TGTGCCAGCAGTTATAGCGGGAGGGGTACCTACAATGAGCAGTTCTTC,CASSYSGRGTYNEQFF
TRBV24-1,.,TRBJ1-2,few,TGTGCCACCAGTGTCCCAGGGGCTGGTGGCTACACCTTC,CATSVPGAGGYTF
TRBV10-2,TRBD2,TRBJ2-1,.,TGCGCCAGCAGTCATCCGGGACTAGCAGGACACAATGAGCAGTTCTTC,CASSHPGLAGHNEQFF
TRBV7-9,.,TRBJ1-5,.,TGTGCCAGCAGCAGTGGAGATAGCAATCAGCCCCAGCATTTT,CASSSGDSNQPQHF
TRBV5-6,TRBD1,TRBJ2-7,.,TGTGCCAGCAGCTTGGGCCGGGACAGGGCCTACGAGCAGTACTTC,CASSLGRDRAYEQYF
TRBV6-4,.,TRBJ1-1,.,TGTGCCAGCCCAGTCTCCGGGTTGAACACTGAAGCTTTCTTT,CASPVSGLNTEAFF
TRBV5-8,.,TRBJ2-5,.,TGTGCCAGCAGGTTCACAGGGAACCAAGAGACCCAGTACTTC,CASRFTGNQETQYF
TRBV19,.,TRBJ1-6,.,TGTGCCAGTAGTAGTGATCGGGATTCACCCCTCCACTTT,CASSSDRDSPLHF
TRBV19,TRBD2,TRBJ2-1,.,TGTGCCACTTCAAAGTGGGCGGGAGGGGGCTACAATGAGCAGTTCTTC,CATSKWAGGGYNEQFF
TRBV3-1/TRBV3-2,TRBD2,TRBJ2-7,.,TGTGCCAGCAGCAACTTACTAGCGGAGACCTACGAGCAGTACTTC,CASSNLLAETYEQYF
TRBV9,TRBD2,TRBJ2-7,.,TGTGCCAGCAGCCCAGGGACTAGCCGAACCTACGAGCAGTACTTC,CASSPGTSRTYEQYF
TRBV19,.,TRBJ2-1,.,TGTGCCAGTAGTAAGGTCCGGGGATTCAATGAGCAGTTCTTC,CASSKVRGFNEQFF
TRBV18,TRBD2,TRBJ2-3,.,TGTGCCAGCTCCGAGAGACTAGCGGGGGGCACAGATACGCAGTATTTT,CASSERLAGGTDTQYF
TRBV7-9,.,TRBJ2-1,.,TGTGCCAGCAGCTTAGACACCTCCCCCTCCTACAATGAGCAGTTCTTC,CASSLDTSPSYNEQFF
TRBV7-2,.,TRBJ1-2,.,TGTGCCAGCAGCTTAGCGGGGCCTAACTATGGCTACACCTTC,CASSLAGPNYGYTF
TRBV4-2,.,TRBJ1-6,few,TGTGCCAGCAGCCAAGACCTCCAGGGGAAGTATTCACCCCTCCACTTT,CASSQDLQGKYSPLHF
TRBV19,.,TRBJ2-7,.,TGTGCCAGTAGCACCGCCGAGGGGGTCTACGAGCAGTACTTC,CASSTAEGVYEQYF
TRBV30,.,TRBJ1-5,.,TGTGCCTGGAGTCCCCCGGCGGGGAGGATCAATCAGCCCCAGCATTTT,CAWSPPAGRINQPQHF
TRBV12-3/TRBV12-4,.,TRBJ2-5,.,TGTGCCAGCAGCCCGACAGGACAAGAGACCCAGTACTTC,CASSPTGQETQYF
TRBV18,TRBD1,TRBJ1-1,once,TGTGCCAGCTCTCAAACAGGGGGCGAAGCTTTCTTT,CASSQTGGEAFF
TRBV5-1,TRBD2,TRBJ2-1,.,TGCGCCAGCAGCTTAAGGGCCGCGGGAGAAGACAATGAGCAGTTCTTC,CASSLRAAGEDNEQFF
TRBV5-4,.,TRBJ1-2,.,TGTGCCAGCAGCTTGGGGGAGGGAATCTATGGCTACACCTTC,CASSLGEGIYGYTF
TRBV6-5,.,TRBJ1-2,.,TGTGCCAGCAGAACTCGGACAGTCGATGGCTACACCTTC,CASRTRTVDGYTF
TRBV10-1,.,TRBJ1-1,.,TGCGCCAGCAGTCGAAGAAGAGCGAACACTGAAGCTTTCTTT,CASSRRRANTEAFF
TRBV28,TRBD1,TRBJ1-2,.,TGTGCCAGCAGTTCGACAGGGGAGGTCGATGGCTACACCTTC,CASSSTGEVDGYTF
TRBV2,.,TRBJ1-6,.,TGTGCCAGCAGTGACAGACTCTATAATTCACCCCTCCACTTT,CASSDRLYNSPLHF
TRBV19,TRBD1,TRBJ1-5,.,TGTGCCAGTAGTCGAGGCCGGGGACAGCAGCCCCAGCATTTT,CASSRGRGQQPQHF
TRBV6-1,.,TRBJ1-5,.,TGTGCCAGCAGTGAAGGCCAGGGTCCCAATCAGCCCCAGCATTTT,CASSEGQGPNQPQHF
TRBV4-1,.,TRBJ2-5,.,TGCGCCAGCAGGCAAGAAGGTGCCGACGGGGCCCAGTACTTC,CASRQEGADGAQYF
TRBV5-1,.,TRBJ2-3,.,TGCGCCAGCAGCTTTTGGGCGGGGAAGGACGCAGATACGCAGTATTTT,CASSFWAGKDADTQYF
TRBV2,.,TRBJ2-7,.,TGTGCCAGCACAAACCTCCAGAGGGCCTCCTACGAGCAGTACTTC,CASTNLQRASYEQYF